This T cell receptor (beta chain) comes out of a study of T cell responses to AZD1222 COVID-19 vaccine. Across the whole study: Some second doses came at about 4 weeks and others at about 12 weeks; these were pooled.

Concerning this clone itself: No antigen is known for it.

Here immunoSEQ multiplex PCR was the method, and the copy in TCRdb shows in-frame clones only, minus some. Of approximately 140,000 clones listed, 89% were seen once; the top ten hold approximately 5.1%. General observations from the study: Baseline seropositivity characterized only a handful of AZD1222 recipients. Among the donors, most were white British and more were female, and clonal diversity was possibly underestimated.

This CDR3 spans 17 amino acids. V was pared by 5 bases and J by 0 bases, with 18 bases between. In germline, CDR1 is SGHVS, CDR2 FQNEAQ. This chain links TRBV7-8 with TRBJ2-3, with D possibly being TRBD1 (6 bases). This TCR was recovered from an adult in good health. Sequenced material: peripheral blood, taken on day 0 of AZD1222 vaccination. The CDR3 spells CASSQTSTGKSTDTQYF. CDR3 nucleotides: TGTGCCAGCAGCCAGACCTCGACAGGAAAAAGCACAGATACGCAGTATTTT.